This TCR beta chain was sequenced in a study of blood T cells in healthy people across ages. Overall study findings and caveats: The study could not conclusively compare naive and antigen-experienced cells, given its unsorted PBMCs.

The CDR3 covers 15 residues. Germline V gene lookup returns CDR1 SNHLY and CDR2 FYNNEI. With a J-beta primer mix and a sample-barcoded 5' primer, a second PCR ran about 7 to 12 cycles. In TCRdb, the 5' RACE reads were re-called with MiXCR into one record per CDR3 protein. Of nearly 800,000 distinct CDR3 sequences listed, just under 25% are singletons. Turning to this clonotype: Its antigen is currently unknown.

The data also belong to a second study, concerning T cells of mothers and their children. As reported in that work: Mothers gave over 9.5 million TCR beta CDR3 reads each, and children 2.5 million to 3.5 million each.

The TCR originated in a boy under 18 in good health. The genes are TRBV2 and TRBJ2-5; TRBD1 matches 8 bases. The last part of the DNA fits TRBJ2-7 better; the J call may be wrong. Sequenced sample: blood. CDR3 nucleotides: TGTGCCAGCAGTGAAGGGACAGGGAGCTCCTACGAGCAGTACTTC. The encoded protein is CASSEGTGSSYEQYF.